Each of the 30 T cell receptor beta chains below was sequenced from the same sample in a study of coeliac disease. Only in-frame clones appear in the TCRdb table, and some are missing; sequencing was by immunoSEQ multiplex PCR. Altogether 7,500 to 9,500 clones are present, under 65% being singletons, with the ten largest covering around a tenth. Sample: intraepithelial lymphocytes from the gut. These receptors originate from a woman in her fifties or sixties with celiac disease.

The V and J genes are TRBV18 and TRBJ2-3; 10 bases align to TRBD2. CDR1 and CDR2 from the germline V gene are KGHSH and LQKENI. CDR3 length equals 17 residues. Trimming took 3 bases from V and 4 from J; bases not matched to a gene: 10. The CDR3 DNA reads as TGTGCCAGCTCACCCCAAGCGGGGGGGCGTACTGCAGATACGCAGTATTTT. Amino acids: CASSPQAGGRTADTQYF.

The CDR3 loop reads CASSGIARGCNEQFF. In DNA, the CDR3 is TGTGCCAGCAGCGGAATAGCGAGGGGGTGCAATGAGCAGTTCTTC. This rearrangement joins TRBV5-7 to TRBJ2-1, with D perhaps matching TRBD1 (6 bases). TRBV5-7 is placed among ORFs of uncertain function. The CDR3 has 15 residues. With 4 bases removed from V and 6 bases from J, the gap between germline ends came to 17 bases.

V usage is TRBV2 and J usage is TRBJ2-3; no firm D call. CDR3 length equals 14 residues. The ends were cut back, 0 bases at V and 8 bases at J, with 12 bases in the middle. CDR1 SNHLY and CDR2 FYNNEI come from the germline V gene. The CDR3 DNA reads as TGTGCCAGCAGTGAAGCGAGACTGCCGGGTACGCAGTATTTT. Its translation is CASSEARLPGTQYF.

This clone has only a few counts. The rearrangement links TRBV11-2 to TRBJ2-7; TRBD2 might be the D (6 bases). Germline CDR1 is SGHAT and CDR2 is FQNNGV. There are 15 residues in the CDR3. The germline V and J ends were trimmed by 5 bases and 3 bases, with 17 bases remaining between them. CDR3 DNA sequence: TGTGCCAGCAGCCTAGGCGGGGATTCAAACTACGAGCAGTACTTC. This gives the protein CASSLGGDSNYEQYF.

CDR3 nucleotide sequence: TGTGCCAGCAAATGGGCAGGGTCGTACGAGCAGTACTTC. It specifies CASKWAGSYEQYF. The chain has TRBV28 and TRBJ2-7, with D possibly being TRBD1 (5 bases). Trimming left V 7 bases short and J 4 bases short, with 14 bases between. The CDR3 loop spans 13 amino acids. Germline CDR1 reads MDHEN; CDR2 reads SYDVKM.

This clone was seen more than once but under ten times. V usage is TRBV18 and J usage is TRBJ1-5; D is possibly TRBD1 (6 bases). Trimming cost V 6 bases and J 6 bases, with 18 bases left between them. Germline values: CDR1 KGHSH, CDR2 LQKENI. The CDR3 contains 15 residues. This chain's CDR3 is CASSPTTGRRQPQHF. The DNA for the CDR3 is TGTGCCAGCTCTCCGACGACAGGCCGTCGTCAGCCCCAGCATTTT.

This clone has only a few counts. Relative to the germline gene, one junction end is altered; a read error may explain this. The genes are TRBV7-9 and TRBJ1-5; D is undetermined. Germline V CDR1 and CDR2: SEHNR, FQNEAQ (reference sequence). This CDR3 is 13 amino acids long. CDR3 amino acids: CASSVAANQPQHF. The CDR3, as DNA: TGTGCCAGCAGCGTAGCGGCCAATCAGCCCCAGCATTTT.

The chain uses TRBV19 and TRBJ2-3, with D perhaps matching TRBD2 (5 bases). V was pared by 5 bases and J by 2 bases, with 11 bases between. This CDR3 spans 14 amino acids. The germline V gene encodes CDR1 LNHDA and CDR2 SQIVND (reference sequence). As DNA, the CDR3 is TGTGCCAGTAGTGAGCGGCGGGTCACAGATACGCAGTATTTT. This gives the protein CASSERRVTDTQYF.

This clone occurred a few times. The rearrangement joins TRBV19 to TRBJ1-5; weak D call: TRBD1 (5 bases). Germline-derived CDR1 and CDR2 are LNHDA and SQIVND (reference sequence). V lost 3 bases and J 3 bases, leaving 9 bases between the germline ends. The CDR3 has 14 amino acids. CDR3 sequence reads: CASSMGQPNQPQHF. Written as DNA, the CDR3 is TGTGCCAGTAGTATGGGGCAGCCCAATCAGCCCCAGCATTTT. Filled out from reference TRBV19 and TRBJ1-5, the complete variable domain reads DGGITQSPKYLFRKEGQNVTLSCEQNLNHDAMYWYRQDPGQGLRLIYYSQIVNDFQKGDIAEGYSVSREKKESFPLTVTSAQKNPTAFYLCASSMGQPNQPQHFGDGTRLSIL.

This clone has more than one count but fewer than ten. V gene TRBV5-6 combines with J gene TRBJ2-7; the match to TRBD1 covers 10 bases. The CDR3 covers 14 residues. Germline trimming cut 0 bases from V and 5 bases from J; bases unmatched to any gene: 2. Germline V lookup: CDR1 SGHDT, CDR2 YYEEEE. CDR3 DNA sequence: TGTGCCAGCAGCTTGGGACAGGGGGCCCACGAGCAGTACTTC. Translating it yields CASSLGQGAHEQYF.

The chain employs TRBV9 and TRBJ1-6; D may be TRBD1 (6 bases). The germline V gene has CDR1 SGDLS and CDR2 YYNGEE. Trimming left V 4 bases short and J 0 bases short, with 11 bases between. The CDR3 has 16 residues. The CDR3 protein is CASSLGGDSYNSPLHF. The DNA of the CDR3 is TGTGCCAGCAGCCTAGGGGGGGACTCCTATAATTCACCCCTCCACTTT.

The chain has TRBV30 and TRBJ2-2; 7 nucleotides align to TRBD2. In germline, CDR1 is GTSNPN, CDR2 SVGIG (reference sequence). The CDR3 is 14 amino acids. J gave up 7 bases and V 3 bases, and 8 bases lay outside the gene matches. The CDR3 is CAWRSTSVIGELFF. The CDR3 DNA reads as TGTGCCTGGAGATCAACTAGCGTCATCGGGGAGCTGTTTTTT.

The chain joins TRBV6-6 to TRBJ1-1; 7 nucleotides align to TRBD1. Germline V gene lookup returns CDR1 MNHNY and CDR2 SVGAGI (reference sequence). CDR3 length: 13 residues. V was pared by 5 bases and J by 5 bases, with 5 bases of the junction left unmatched. The CDR3 DNA sequence: TGTGCCAGCAGTGCGGCGACAGGGACTGAAGCTTTCTTT. Its translation is CASSAATGTEAFF.

This clone was picked up a small number of times. The chain is built from TRBV4-3 and TRBJ2-1; D is perhaps TRBD2 (6 bases). Looked up from germline, CDR1 is LGHNA and CDR2 is YSLEER. The CDR3 is 15 amino acids. The germline V and J ends were trimmed by 3 bases and 3 bases, with 12 bases remaining between them. The CDR3 spells CASSQGSGDYNEQFF. CDR3 nucleotide sequence: TGCGCCAGCAGCCAGGGGTCGGGGGACTACAATGAGCAGTTCTTC.

Relative to its sample, this clone is medium-sized. V gene TRBV6-6 combines with J gene TRBJ1-3; possibly TRBD1 for D (6 bases). V was cut by 6 bases and J by 4 bases, with 10 bases left in between. Germline V gene data show CDR1 as MNHNY and CDR2 as SVGAGI (reference sequence). The CDR3 has 13 residues. The chain's CDR3 is CASSLGTGNTIYF. The CDR3 region has the DNA TGTGCCAGCAGCCTTGGGACAGGAAACACCATATATTTT.

This clone was seen only once. The chain couples TRBV9 to TRBJ2-3, with 7 bases identical to TRBD2. Germline V lookup: CDR1 SGDLS, CDR2 YYNGEE. With 4 bases clipped from V and 2 bases from J, the junction kept 13 bases outside the gene matches. CDR3 length equals 17 residues. Written as DNA, the CDR3 is TGTGCCAGCAGCCCTACCGGGGGGAGCTGGGCCACAGATACGCAGTATTTT. This translates into CASSPTGGSWATDTQYF.

This clone was detected a few times. The chain joins TRBV4-3 to TRBJ2-7, with D possibly being TRBD1 (5 bases). The length of the CDR3 is 14 residues. Looked up from germline, CDR1 is LGHNA and CDR2 is YSLEER. The germline V and J ends were trimmed by 1 base and 7 bases, with 14 bases remaining between them. CDR3 region: CASSQAARAGEQYF. CDR3 coding DNA: TGCGCCAGCAGCCAAGCGGCACGGGCAGGGGAGCAGTACTTC.

This clone is labeled medium-sized. Other DNA sequences of this sample code for an identical CDR3. The chain uses TRBV7-9 and TRBJ1-5, with TRBD1 as a possible D gene (5 bases). The CDR3 runs to 12 residues. With 8 bases removed from V and 4 bases from J, the gap between germline ends came to 9 bases. Looked up from germline, CDR1 is SEHNR and CDR2 is FQNEAQ (reference sequence). CDR3 coding DNA: TGTGCCAGCCGGCGGGGGAATCAGCCCCAGCATTTT. Protein sequence: CASRRGNQPQHF.

V usage is TRBV9 and J usage is TRBJ1-5; TRBD1 is a possible D gene (5 bases). This CDR3 is built from 14 residues. V was shortened by 0 bases and J by 4 bases, with 8 bases between the two germline ends. CDR1 and CDR2 from the germline V gene are SGDLS and YYNGEE. The CDR3 region has the DNA TGTGCCAGCAGCGTAGGGGGGGAGAATCAGCCCCAGCATTTT. Translated, it gives CASSVGGENQPQHF.

This sequence joins TRBV10-2 and TRBJ2-3; 10 bases agree with TRBD1. After removal of 6 bases from V and 0 bases from J, the junction contained 6 bases not matched to a gene. The CDR3 runs 16 residues. Per germline, CDR1 WSHSY and CDR2 SAAADI. In nucleotides, the CDR3 is TGCGCCAGCAGGGGTCGGGACAGGGGTAGCACAGATACGCAGTATTTT. Residues: CASRGRDRGSTDTQYF.

CDR3 nucleotides: TGTGCCAGCAGCTTATGGGCTAGCGGGAGCGCAGATACGCAGTATTTT. Its protein product is CASSLWASGSADTQYF. This sequence joins TRBV7-3 and TRBJ2-3, with 10 bases that match TRBD2. After removal of 2 bases from V and 4 bases from J, the junction contained 6 bases not matched to a gene. Per the germline V gene, CDR1 is SGHTA and CDR2 is FQGTGA. The length of the CDR3 is 16 residues.

The genes are TRBV4-1 and TRBJ2-3; a weak D match, TRBD2 (6 bases). Between the trimmed V and J ends, which lost 0 bases and 0 bases, there was a span of 13 bases. In germline, CDR1 is MGHRA, CDR2 YSYEKL. The CDR3 extends over 17 amino acids. The CDR3 DNA reads as TGCGCCAGCAGCCAAGATTTGGCAGGGAGGAGCACAGATACGCAGTATTTT. Its protein is CASSQDLAGRSTDTQYF.

V and J are TRBV4-3 and TRBJ1-2, with a tentative D call TRBD1 (6 bases). Trimming removed 1 base from V and 2 bases from J, with 14 bases in between. Germline CDR1 and CDR2: LGHNA and YSLEER. The CDR3 is 16 amino acids. The CDR3 loop reads CASSQGRGGRNYGYTF. The CDR3 DNA reads TGCGCCAGCAGCCAAGGCCGAGGGGGACGGAACTATGGCTACACCTTC.

The chain joins TRBV28 to TRBJ2-1; TRBD2 agrees at 8 bases. The junction had 11 bases not matched to a gene; V was cut back by 7 bases and J by 9 bases. The germline V gene encodes CDR1 MDHEN and CDR2 SYDVKM. CDR3 length equals 14 residues. CDR3 region: CASTPGTRVGEQFF. The CDR3 bases are TGTGCCAGCACACCCGGGACTAGGGTCGGTGAGCAGTTCTTC.

A remark on this clone: A junction boundary mismatches the germline segment, possibly from a read error. The chain has TRBV30 and TRBJ1-1, with D possibly being TRBD1 (5 bases). This CDR3 is 13 amino acids long. Germline CDR1 and CDR2: GTSNPN and SVGIG (reference sequence). The CDR3: CAWSAGIGTEASF. DNA for the CDR3: TGTGCCTGGAGTGCAGGGATTGGCACTGAAGCTTCCTTT. Using reference TRBV30 and TRBJ1-1 for the parts outside the CDR3, the full variable domain is SQTIHQWPATLVQPVGSPLSLECTVEGTSNPNLYWYRQAAGRGLQLLFYSVGIGQISSEVPQNLSASRPQDRQFILSSKKLLLSDSGFYLCAWSAGIGTEASFGQGTRLTVV.

The V and J genes are TRBV7-2 and TRBJ1-2, with TRBD1 matching over 9 bases. The CDR3 totals 18 residues. CDR1 is SGHTA and CDR2 is FQGNSA in the germline V gene. V lost 7 bases to trimming and J lost 3 bases; unmatched junction nucleotides: 18. The chain's CDR3 is CASTPGDREVTGDYGYTF. The CDR3 nucleotides read TGTGCCAGCACCCCGGGGGACAGGGAAGTTACTGGCGACTATGGCTACACCTTC.

This clone has a handful of counts. The V call is TRBV27, the J call TRBJ2-7, with 9 nucleotides matching TRBD2. The CDR3 runs 17 residues. Germline-derived CDR1 and CDR2 are MNHEY and SMNVEV (reference sequence). The V segment lost 2 bases and the J segment 5 bases; nucleotides outside the gene matches: 13. CDR3 residues: CASSLRDPGTSINEQYF. The CDR3 DNA sequence: TGTGCCAGCAGTTTAAGGGACCCGGGGACTAGCATCAACGAGCAGTACTTC.

This clone was seen only a few times. The rearrangement joins TRBV7-3 to TRBJ1-1; D is unclear. V was pared by 5 bases and J by 1 base, with 8 bases between. The CDR3 is made up of 13 amino acids. Looked up from germline, CDR1 is SGHTA and CDR2 is FQGTGA. DNA for the CDR3: TGTGCCAGCAGCCCATCGGGGAACACTGAAGCTTTCTTT. It is translated as CASSPSGNTEAFF.

V gene TRBV6-6 combines with J gene TRBJ2-1, with D possibly being TRBD2 (6 bases). Germline-derived CDR1 and CDR2 are MNHNY and SVGAGI (reference sequence). V was trimmed by 7 bases and J by 5 bases, leaving 21 bases between them. CDR3 length: 16 amino acids. The chain's CDR3 is CASTLKPGLANNEQFF. The DNA for the CDR3 is TGTGCCAGCACTTTGAAACCGGGACTTGCGAACAATGAGCAGTTCTTC.

This clone was seen only a few times. The rearrangement uses TRBV6-5 and TRBJ2-3; 8 bases fit TRBD1. The CDR3 spans 15 residues. The V gene's germline CDR1 is MNHEY and CDR2 SVGAGI. The trim removed 5 bases at V and 6 bases at J, leaving 10 bases unmatched. The CDR3 DNA follows: TGTGCCAGCAGTCCCTCGACAGGGGCTGTTGATACGCAGTATTTT. This sequence encodes CASSPSTGAVDTQYF.